Listed here are 22 T cell receptor beta chains from one sample, sequenced in a study of cytomegalovirus exposure and HLA in healthy donors. PCR employed 60 Vbeta and 13 Jbeta primers. Sequenced by immunoSEQ multiplex PCR; TCRdb stores in-frame clones only, minus some. The sample has roughly 60,000 clones, about 84% seen once. Material: PBMCs. The receptors stem from a female donor in good health and CMV-seronegative.

The V call is TRBV5-6, the J call TRBJ1-2; D not resolved. CDR1 is SGHDT, CDR2 YYEEEE, per germline. The CDR3 runs to 16 residues. Trimming shortened V by 2 bases and J by 4 bases, and 18 bases separated the two germline ends. CDR3 protein: CASSLRYYGLGYGYTF. The CDR3 bases are TGTGCCAGCAGCTTACGATACTACGGACTGGGCTATGGCTACACCTTC.

This clone was observed a few times. The chain links TRBV6-6 to TRBJ1-1; possibly TRBD1 for D (5 bases). CDR3 length equals 14 residues. CDR1 is MNHNY, CDR2 SVGAGI, per germline (reference sequence). V was shortened by 5 bases and J by 5 bases, with 15 bases between the two germline ends. CDR3 DNA sequence: TGTGCCAGCAGTGATGCCCGCCGGGGGACTGAAGCTTTCTTT. Amino acids: CASSDARRGTEAFF.

CDR3 nucleotide sequence: TGTGCCAGCAGGCCTGACAGGCCTTACGAGCAGTACTTC. It codes for CASRPDRPYEQYF. The rearrangement uses TRBV5-5 and TRBJ2-5; perhaps TRBD1 as D (6 bases). The DNA end is more similar to TRBJ2-7, so the J call may be wrong. The CDR3 covers 13 residues. Germline CDR1 SGHKS, CDR2 YYEKEE (reference sequence).

The chain recombines TRBV5-4 with TRBJ2-7; 7 bases agree with TRBD1. V shed 1 base, J shed 2 bases, and the junction held 3 bases outside the gene matches. The CDR3 length is 14 residues. Germline-derived CDR1 and CDR2 are SGHNT and YYREEE (reference sequence). The CDR3: CASSLRQGPYEQYF. CDR3 DNA sequence: TGTGCCAGCAGCTTGCGACAGGGCCCCTACGAGCAGTACTTC.

The CDR3 DNA follows: TGTGCCAGCAGGAGGGGAGGGGGCTATGGCTACACCTTC. Translation: CASRRGGGYGYTF. The chain employs TRBV27 and TRBJ1-2, with a tentative D call TRBD1 (6 bases). V was shortened by 6 bases and J by 4 bases, with 12 bases between the two germline ends. Germline lookup yields CDR1 MNHEY and CDR2 SMNVEV (reference sequence). The CDR3 covers 13 residues.

The gene calls are TRBV18 and TRBJ1-2; the D is unclear. Germline CDR1 KGHSH, CDR2 LQKENI. The CDR3 is 15 amino acids. Trimming removed 3 bases from V and 1 base from J, with 12 bases in between. CDR3 protein: CASSPSPSDNYGYTF. CDR3 bases: TGTGCCAGCTCACCGAGCCCGAGTGATAACTATGGCTACACCTTC.

The rearrangement joins TRBV6-5 to TRBJ2-2; D is possibly TRBD1 (5 bases). With 3 bases removed from V and 4 bases from J, the gap between germline ends came to 12 bases. The CDR3 is made up of 15 amino acids. Germline V gene sequence: CDR1 MNHEY, CDR2 SVGAGI. CDR3 in DNA: TGTGCCAGCAGTTATTCGAGACAGCCCACCGGGGAGCTGTTTTTT. Translated: CASSYSRQPTGELFF.

The gene calls are TRBV5-1 and TRBJ1-2; maybe TRBD1 (6 bases). The CDR3 is 14 amino acids. Per germline, CDR1 SGHRS and CDR2 YFSETQ. Trimming stripped 1 base from V and 1 base from J, with 8 bases between. CDR3 bases: TGCGCCAGCAGCTTGAACAGGGATAACTATGGCTACACCTTC. As protein: CASSLNRDNYGYTF. Filled out from reference TRBV5-1 and TRBJ1-2, the complete variable domain reads KAGVTQTPRYLIKTRGQQVTLSCSPISGHRSVSWYQQTPGQGLQFLFEYFSETQRNKGNFPGRFSGRQFSNSRSEMNVSTLELGDSALYLCASSLNRDNYGYTFGSGTRLTVV.

V gene TRBV5-1 combines with J gene TRBJ1-3; D might be TRBD1 (5 bases). This CDR3 contains 14 residues. Trimming pared 3 bases from V and 1 base from J, leaving 8 bases between. The germline CDR1 and CDR2 sequences are SGHRS and YFSETQ. The CDR3 bases are TGCGCCAGCAGCTCCGGGGGTTCTGGAAACACCATATATTTT. Translation: CASSSGGSGNTIYF.

The V and J genes are TRBV29-1 and TRBJ1-2, with D possibly matching TRBD1 (6 bases). Germline V CDR1 and CDR2: SQVTM, ANQGSEA. V shed 2 bases and J shed 3 bases, with 10 bases lying between them. This CDR3 contains 13 residues. The CDR3 region is CSVEQQGYYGYTF. The CDR3 DNA sequence: TGCAGCGTTGAACAACAGGGATACTATGGCTACACCTTC.

This chain connects TRBV14 to TRBJ2-1; perhaps TRBD1 as D (5 bases). Germline CDR1 reads SGHDN; CDR2 reads FVKESK. Between the trimmed V and J ends, which lost 1 base and 7 bases, there was a span of 11 bases. The CDR3 length is 14 residues. DNA of the CDR3: TGTGCCAGCAGCCAAGTGGCTGGGGCTAATGAGCAGTTCTTC. This codes for CASSQVAGANEQFF. The variable domain in full, completed from reference TRBV14 and TRBJ2-1, reads EAGVTQFPSHSVIEKGQTVTLRCDPISGHDNLYWYRRVMGKEIKFLLHFVKESKQDESGMPNNRFLAERTGGTYSTLKVQPAELEDSGVYFCASSQVAGANEQFFGPGTRLTVL.

The rearrangement uses TRBV7-9 and TRBJ2-1; 8 nucleotides align to TRBD1. V shed 5 bases and J 8 bases; nucleotides not matched to a gene: 23. There are 19 residues in the CDR3. From germline, CDR1 is SEHNR and CDR2 FQNEAQ (reference sequence). CDR3 region: CASSRPLNSPTGATDEQFF. In DNA, the CDR3 is TGTGCCAGCAGCCGACCCTTGAACTCCCCGACAGGGGCCACCGATGAGCAGTTCTTC.

The chain employs TRBV5-1 and TRBJ2-7; 8 nucleotides match TRBD2. Germline V CDR1 and CDR2: SGHRS, YFSETQ. J gave up 0 bases and V 2 bases, and 4 bases lay outside the gene matches. The CDR3 is 15 amino acids. The CDR3 loop reads CASSLRTSPSYEQYF. The CDR3 region has the DNA TGCGCCAGCAGCTTAAGGACTAGCCCCTCCTACGAGCAGTACTTC.

This clone was seen a handful of times. This chain's CDR3 is CASSFKDSGSPLHF. The CDR3 DNA is TGTGCCAGCAGCTTTAAGGATTCGGGTTCACCCCTCCACTTT. The V gene is TRBV11-2, the J gene TRBJ1-6, with unresolved D. Germline values: CDR1 SGHAT, CDR2 FQNNGV. The length of the CDR3 is 14 residues. Trimming shortened V by 3 bases and J by 9 bases, and 12 bases separated the two germline ends. Full variable domain (missing parts from reference TRBV11-2 and TRBJ1-6): EAGVAQSPRYKIIEKRQSVAFWCNPISGHATLYWYQQILGQGPKLLIQFQNNGVVDDSQLPKDRFSAERLKGVDSTLKIQPAKLEDSAVYLCASSFKDSGSPLHFGNGTRLTVT.

The chain carries TRBV6-1 and TRBJ2-2; 8 bases map to TRBD1. Germline lookup yields CDR1 MNHNS and CDR2 SASEGT. V dropped 6 bases and J dropped 7; count of bases not matched to a gene: 4. The CDR3 contains 13 residues. As DNA, the CDR3 is TGTGCCAGCAGCTTACAGGGGGACGGGGAGCTGTTTTTT. As protein: CASSLQGDGELFF.

The J gene is TRBJ1-2, the V gene TRBV15; D gene uncertain. Germline loops: CDR1 LNHNV, CDR2 YYDKDF (reference sequence). The CDR3 spans 14 residues. Trimming took off 3 bases at V and 2 bases at J, with 10 bases between the two ends. For the CDR3, the DNA is TGTGCCACCAGCAGCACTAGACCCAACTATGGCTACACCTTC. It yields the protein CATSSTRPNYGYTF.

The CDR3 DNA reads as TGTGCCAGCAGCTTGGCAGCCGCGGGGGAGCAGTACTTC. Its protein is CASSLAAAGEQYF. The chain is built from TRBV7-8 and TRBJ2-7, with D tentatively TRBD2 (6 bases). The V end was cut by 3 bases, the J end by 7 bases, with 13 bases between. This CDR3 spans 13 amino acids. CDR1 and CDR2 (germline): SGHVS, FQNEAQ. The full variable domain, rest sourced from reference TRBV7-8 and TRBJ2-7, is GAGVSQSPRYKVAKRGQDVALRCDPISGHVSLFWYQQALGQGPEFLTYFQNEAQLDKSGLPSDRFFAERPEGSVSTLKIQRTQQEDSAVYLCASSLAAAGEQYFGPGTRLTVT.

The chain couples TRBV15 to TRBJ1-5, with 10 bases lining up with TRBD1. Germline trimming cut 2 bases from V and 5 bases from J; bases unmatched to any gene: 12. The germline CDR1 and CDR2 sequences are LNHNV and YYDKDF (reference sequence). This CDR3 has 18 residues. Here the CDR3 DNA reads TGTGCCACCAGCAGATCCCCCGGAGTGACAGGGGGCCATCAGCCCCAGCATTTT. It encodes CATSRSPGVTGGHQPQHF.

The chain joins TRBV15 to TRBJ1-3, with 10 bases aligning to TRBD1. Unmatched junction bases numbered 3, after V lost 0 bases and J lost 4 bases. Looked up from germline, CDR1 is LNHNV and CDR2 is YYDKDF (reference sequence). There are 16 residues in the CDR3. The CDR3 DNA follows: TGTGCCACCAGCAGAGATTGGGGACAGGGGGGAAACACCATATATTTT. Translating gives CATSRDWGQGGNTIYF.

This chain joins TRBV9 and TRBJ2-2; TRBD2 aligns across 14 bases. CDR1 and CDR2 (germline): SGDLS, YYNGEE. V dropped 2 bases and J dropped 1; count of bases not matched to a gene: 1. The CDR3 contains 17 residues. The CDR3 DNA reads TGTGCCAGCAGCGTCGGACTAGCGGGGGGGAACACCGGGGAGCTGTTTTTT. The encoded protein is CASSVGLAGGNTGELFF.

V usage is TRBV7-6 and J usage is TRBJ2-7; 9 nucleotides agree with TRBD1. Per the germline V gene, CDR1 is SGHVS and CDR2 is FNYEAQ. The trim removed 5 bases at V and 1 base at J, leaving 3 bases unmatched. The CDR3 totals 14 residues. The CDR3 bases are TGTGCCAGCAGCCCCGGGACAGGGTCCTACGAGCAGTACTTC. Translation: CASSPGTGSYEQYF.

The chain carries TRBV27 and TRBJ2-1, with no clear D. Trimming shortened V by 6 bases and J by 7 bases, and 13 bases separated the two germline ends. Per germline, CDR1 MNHEY and CDR2 SMNVEV (reference sequence). There are 13 residues in the CDR3. This chain's CDR3 is CASSRVVQNEQFF. CDR3 in DNA: TGTGCCAGCAGCCGGGTTGTGCAAAATGAGCAGTTCTTC.